These 14 T cell receptor beta chains came from one sample sequenced in a study of vaccination effects on CD4 cells after COVID-19. Antigens for these TCRs are unknown. Antigen-specific CD4+ T cell clonotypes were called by their expansion after viral peptide-pool culture in ViraFEST. Subsequent to a culture period of about ten days, CD4+ T cells were isolated. None of the vaccinated had previously contracted SARS-CoV-2, and their nucleocapsid antibodies tested negative. TCRdb's copy holds only in-frame clones and misses some; the assay was immunoSEQ multiplex PCR. This table has fewer than 70,000 clones, 80% appearing once. Sample: CD4+ T cells from PBMCs cultured with SARS-CoV-2 spike peptides, taken before COVID-19 vaccination. All receptors derive from a human donor who received a COVID-19 vaccine.

This clone came up a few times. This chain joins TRBV3-1 (or the pseudogene TRBV3-2) and TRBJ1-1; no definite D call. Germline V gene lookup returns CDR1 LGHDT and CDR2 YNNKEL (reference sequence). The CDR3 sequence is 11 residues long. V lost 7 bases, J lost 3 bases, and 6 bases lay in between. In nucleotides, the CDR3 is TGTGCCAGCAATTCGGACACTGAAGCTTTCTTT. Translation gives CASNSDTEAFF.

This chain uses TRBV6-5 with TRBJ2-7; D tentatively fits TRBD1 or TRBD2 (5 bases each). The CDR3 sequence is 14 residues long. Trimming removed 8 bases from V and 7 bases from J, with 21 bases in between. Looked up from germline, CDR1 is MNHEY and CDR2 is SVGAGI. The CDR3 is CASLERAGWGEQYV. CDR3 sequence (DNA): TGTGCCAGCCTGGAACGGGCAGGTTGGGGGGAGCAGTACGTC.

This clone was seen more than once but under ten times. The CDR3 sequence: CASSLESDEQFF. The CDR3 DNA reads as TGCGCCAGCAGCTTGGAAAGCGATGAGCAGTTCTTC. V and J are TRBV5-1 and TRBJ2-1; no clear D. Per the germline V gene, CDR1 is SGHRS and CDR2 is YFSETQ. The CDR3 has 12 residues. V was shortened by 0 bases and J by 8 bases, with 6 bases between the two germline ends.

The V gene is TRBV5-1, the J gene TRBJ2-4; D call uncertain. This CDR3 spans 13 amino acids. The germline V and J ends were trimmed by 0 bases and 3 bases, with 4 bases remaining between them. Germline CDR1 and CDR2: SGHRS and YFSETQ. The CDR3 DNA follows: TGCGCCAGCAGCTTGGGGTTCAAAAACATTCAGTACTTC. Translated: CASSLGFKNIQYF.

The chain has TRBV4-3 and TRBJ2-3, with D maybe TRBD1 (7 bases). Trimming shortened V by 2 bases and J by 12 bases, and 18 bases separated the two germline ends. The germline CDR1 and CDR2 sequences are LGHNA and YSLEER. CDR3 length: 14 residues. The CDR3 reads CASSQLNRRDSQYF. CDR3 sequence (DNA): TGCGCCAGCAGCCAATTAAATAGGAGGGACAGTCAGTATTTT.

The V and J genes are TRBV6-5 and TRBJ1-2; a weak D match, TRBD1 (5 bases). V dropped 3 bases and J dropped 3 bases, with 14 bases sitting between them. Germline assignment: CDR1 MNHEY and CDR2 SVGAGI. The CDR3 has 15 amino acids. CDR3 DNA sequence: TGTGCCAGCAGTTATATCCTCGGACACTACTATGGCTACACCTTC. It encodes CASSYILGHYYGYTF.

The chain joins TRBV27 to TRBJ2-5; 7 positions agree with TRBD1. Unmatched junction bases numbered 6, after V lost 3 bases and J lost 5 bases. Germline V gene sequence: CDR1 MNHEY, CDR2 SMNVEV (reference sequence). There are 14 residues in the CDR3. This CDR3 reads CASSLTGPKETQYF. The CDR3 DNA sequence: TGTGCCAGCAGTTTGACAGGGCCGAAGGAGACCCAGTACTTC.

This clone was recorded once. The chain combines TRBV10-1 with TRBJ2-3, with 9 bases fitting TRBD2. J lost 5 bases, V lost 5 bases, and 5 bases had no gene match. CDR1 and CDR2 (germline): WNHNN, SYGVQD (reference sequence). The CDR3 loop spans 14 amino acids. The CDR3 region is CASSMSGGQDTQYF. The CDR3 DNA follows: TGCGCCAGCAGTATGAGCGGGGGGCAAGATACGCAGTATTTT.

The chain has TRBV5-5 and TRBJ2-5; D may be TRBD2 (5 bases). Germline V gene lookup returns CDR1 SGHKS and CDR2 YYEKEE (reference sequence). The CDR3 covers 14 residues. The V gene lost 1 base and the J gene lost 6 bases, with 13 bases spanning the gap. CDR3: CASSLTRPEKTQYF. The CDR3, as DNA: TGTGCCAGCAGCTTGACTAGGCCTGAGAAGACCCAGTACTTC.

This rearrangement joins TRBV10-2 to TRBJ1-2; 9 bases are a match to TRBD1. The CDR3 totals 13 residues. The junction had 6 bases not matched to a gene; V was cut back by 5 bases and J by 8 bases. Germline CDR1 reads WSHSY; CDR2 reads SAAADI. CDR3 loop: CASSTGTGTGYTF. CDR3 DNA sequence: TGCGCCAGCAGTACCGGGACAGGGACCGGCTACACCTTC.

This clone was counted a few times. CDR3 region: CASSPGGANSPLHF. The CDR3 bases are TGTGCCAGCAGCCCAGGGGGCGCAAATTCACCCCTCCACTTT. The J gene is TRBJ1-6, the V gene TRBV28, with 8 bases that match TRBD1. The V gene end was trimmed by 6 bases and the J gene end by 7 bases; junction bases not matched to a gene: 5. From germline, CDR1 is MDHEN and CDR2 SYDVKM. This CDR3 region has 14 residues.

V and J are TRBV6-5 and TRBJ1-1; D might be TRBD1 (5 bases). Trimming removed 2 bases at V and 4 bases at J, with 11 bases between. The length of the CDR3 is 14 residues. From germline, CDR1 is MNHEY and CDR2 SVGAGI. The CDR3 coding sequence is TGTGCCAGCAGTTACAGGGGCGGTGGCACTGAAGCTTTCTTT. It encodes CASSYRGGGTEAFF.

In its sample, this clone was seen once. The V call is TRBV19, the J call TRBJ1-3, with 11 bases matching TRBD1. CDR1 and CDR2 from the germline V gene are LNHDA and SQIVND (reference sequence). V dropped 8 bases and J dropped 6; count of bases not matched to a gene: 9. The CDR3 spans 15 residues. The CDR3 DNA reads as TGTGCCAGTTACCGGACAGGGGGCAGAGAAAACACCATATATTTT. Translated: CASYRTGGRENTIYF.

This rearrangement joins TRBV19 to TRBJ2-3, with TRBD1 identical over 8 bases. With V trimmed by 5 bases and J by 5 bases, 9 bases remained unmatched. The CDR3 consists of 15 residues. Germline V gene data show CDR1 as LNHDA and CDR2 as SQIVND (reference sequence). The CDR3 reads CASSFGRGLRDTQYF. In DNA form, the CDR3 reads TGTGCCAGTAGTTTTGGCAGGGGGCTGAGAGATACGCAGTATTTT.